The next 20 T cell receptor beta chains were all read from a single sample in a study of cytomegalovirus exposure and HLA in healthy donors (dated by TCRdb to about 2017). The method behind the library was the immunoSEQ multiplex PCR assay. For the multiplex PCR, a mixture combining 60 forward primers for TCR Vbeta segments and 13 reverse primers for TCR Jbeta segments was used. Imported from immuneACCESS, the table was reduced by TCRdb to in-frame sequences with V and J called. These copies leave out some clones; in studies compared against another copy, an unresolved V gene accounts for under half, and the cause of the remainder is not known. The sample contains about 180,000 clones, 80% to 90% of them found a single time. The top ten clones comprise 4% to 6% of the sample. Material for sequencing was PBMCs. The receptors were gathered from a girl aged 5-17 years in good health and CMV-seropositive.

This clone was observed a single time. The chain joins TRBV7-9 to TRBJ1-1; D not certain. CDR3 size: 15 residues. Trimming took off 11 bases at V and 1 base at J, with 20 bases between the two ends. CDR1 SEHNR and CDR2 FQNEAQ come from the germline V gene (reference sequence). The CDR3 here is CAELVVGDGNTEAFF. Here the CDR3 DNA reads TGTGCCGAACTAGTCGTTGGAGACGGGAACACTGAAGCTTTCTTT.

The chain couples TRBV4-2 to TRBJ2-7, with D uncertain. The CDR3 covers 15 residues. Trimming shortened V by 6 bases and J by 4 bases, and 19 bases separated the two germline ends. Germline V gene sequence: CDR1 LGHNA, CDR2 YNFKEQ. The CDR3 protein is CASSLEVGPLYEQYF. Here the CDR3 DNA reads TGTGCCAGCAGTCTCGAGGTAGGCCCCTTGTACGAGCAGTACTTC.

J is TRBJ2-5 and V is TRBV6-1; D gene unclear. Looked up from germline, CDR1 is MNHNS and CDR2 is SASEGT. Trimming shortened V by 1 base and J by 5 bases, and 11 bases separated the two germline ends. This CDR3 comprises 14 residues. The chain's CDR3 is CASSEGAGWETQYF. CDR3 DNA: TGTGCCAGCAGTGAAGGGGCAGGCTGGGAGACCCAGTACTTC.

CDR3 bases: TGTGCCAGCAGCTTAGACAGGGTGGGTGGCTACACCTTC. It codes for CASSLDRVGGYTF. The chain recombines TRBV7-2 with TRBJ1-2, with D perhaps TRBD1 (6 bases). V was shortened by 1 base and J by 7 bases, with 10 bases between the two germline ends. Germline V CDR1 and CDR2: SGHTA, FQGNSA. This CDR3 region has 13 residues.

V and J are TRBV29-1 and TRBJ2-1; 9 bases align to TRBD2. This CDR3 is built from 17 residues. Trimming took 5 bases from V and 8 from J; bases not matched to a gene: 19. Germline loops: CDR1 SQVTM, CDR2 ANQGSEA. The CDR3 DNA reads TGCAGCGTTATGCCGAGTGGAGGCGGGGGGGCCCAGTATGAGCAGTTCTTC. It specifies CSVMPSGGGGAQYEQFF.

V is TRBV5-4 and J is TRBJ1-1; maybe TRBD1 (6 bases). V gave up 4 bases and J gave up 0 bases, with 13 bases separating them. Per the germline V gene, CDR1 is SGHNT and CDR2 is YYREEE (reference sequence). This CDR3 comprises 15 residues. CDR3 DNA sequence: TGTGCCAGCAGCCCCAGGGGAACGTTGAACACTGAAGCTTTCTTT. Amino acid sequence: CASSPRGTLNTEAFF.

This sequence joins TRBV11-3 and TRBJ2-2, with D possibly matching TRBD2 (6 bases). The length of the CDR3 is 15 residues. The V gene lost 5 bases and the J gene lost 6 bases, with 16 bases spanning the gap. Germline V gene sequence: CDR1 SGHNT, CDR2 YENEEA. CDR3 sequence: CASSIRTNSAGELFF. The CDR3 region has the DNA TGTGCCAGCAGCATACGGACTAACTCCGCCGGGGAGCTGTTTTTT.

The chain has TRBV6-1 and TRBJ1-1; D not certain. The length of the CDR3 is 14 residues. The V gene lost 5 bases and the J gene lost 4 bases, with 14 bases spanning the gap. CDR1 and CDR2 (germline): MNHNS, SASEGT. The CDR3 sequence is CASSIARIGTEAFF. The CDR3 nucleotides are TGTGCCAGCAGTATTGCCAGGATAGGCACTGAAGCTTTCTTT.

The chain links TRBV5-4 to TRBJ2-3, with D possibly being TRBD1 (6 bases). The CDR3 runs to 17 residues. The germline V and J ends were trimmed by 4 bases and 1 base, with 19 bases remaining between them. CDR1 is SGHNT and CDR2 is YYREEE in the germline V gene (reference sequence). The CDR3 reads CASSTLQGSGGTDTQYF. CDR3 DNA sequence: TGTGCCAGCAGCACCCTACAGGGCTCCGGTGGCACAGATACGCAGTATTTT. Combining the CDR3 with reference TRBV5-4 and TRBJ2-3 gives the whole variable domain ETGVTQSPTHLIKTRGQQVTLRCSSQSGHNTVSWYQQALGQGPQFIFQYYREEENGRGNFPPRFSGLQFPNYSSELNVNALELDDSALYLCASSTLQGSGGTDTQYFGPGTRLTVL.

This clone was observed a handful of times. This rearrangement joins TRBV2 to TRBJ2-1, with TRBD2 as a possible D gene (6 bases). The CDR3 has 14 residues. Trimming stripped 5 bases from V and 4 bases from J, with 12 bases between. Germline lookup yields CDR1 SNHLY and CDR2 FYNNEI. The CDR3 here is CASSYHGTYNEQFF. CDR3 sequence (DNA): TGTGCCAGCAGTTACCACGGGACTTACAATGAGCAGTTCTTC. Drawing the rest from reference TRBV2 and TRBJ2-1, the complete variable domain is EPEVTQTPSHQVTQMGQEVILRCVPISNHLYFYWYRQILGQKVEFLVSFYNNEISEKSEIFDDQFSVERPDGSNFTLKIRSTKLEDSAMYFCASSYHGTYNEQFFGPGTRLTVL.

Written as DNA, the CDR3 is TGTGCCAGTAGTACCGGTCGTTGGGAGACCCAGTACTTC. It is translated as CASSTGRWETQYF. The chain couples TRBV19 to TRBJ2-5, with D hard to call. This CDR3 region has 13 residues. Germline V gene lookup returns CDR1 LNHDA and CDR2 SQIVND (reference sequence). Trimming cost V 4 bases and J 5 bases, with 11 bases left between them.

The CDR3 nucleotides read TGTGCCAGCAGCATCCCGGGACAGATAGGAGAGACCCAGTACTTC. Protein product: CASSIPGQIGETQYF. This chain links TRBV7-2 with TRBJ2-5, with 7 bases aligning to TRBD1. Trimming at V came to 5 bases and at J to 4 bases, leaving 10 bases not matched to a gene. From germline, CDR1 is SGHTA and CDR2 FQGNSA. The CDR3 runs to 15 residues.

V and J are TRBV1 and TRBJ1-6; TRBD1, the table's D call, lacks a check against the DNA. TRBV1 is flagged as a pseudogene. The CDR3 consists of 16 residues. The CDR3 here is CTSSQDLRKYNSPLHF. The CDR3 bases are TGCACCAGCAGCCAAGATCTCAGAAAATATAATTCACCCCTCCACTTT.

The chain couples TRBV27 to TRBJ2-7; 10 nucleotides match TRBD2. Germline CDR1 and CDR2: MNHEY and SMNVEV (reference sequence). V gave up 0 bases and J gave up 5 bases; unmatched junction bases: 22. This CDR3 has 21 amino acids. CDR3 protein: CASSLSYTGPSSGGRPNEQYF. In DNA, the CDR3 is TGTGCCAGCAGTTTATCCTACACCGGCCCCAGTAGCGGGGGGCGTCCAAACGAGCAGTACTTC.

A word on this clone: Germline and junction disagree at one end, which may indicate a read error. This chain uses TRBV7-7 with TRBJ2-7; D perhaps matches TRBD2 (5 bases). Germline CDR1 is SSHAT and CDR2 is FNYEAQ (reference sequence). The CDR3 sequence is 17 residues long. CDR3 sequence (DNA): TGTGCTAGCAGCTTGAAGGGTCCGGGATCCTTCTCCTACGAGCAGTACTTC. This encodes CASSLKGPGSFSYEQYF.

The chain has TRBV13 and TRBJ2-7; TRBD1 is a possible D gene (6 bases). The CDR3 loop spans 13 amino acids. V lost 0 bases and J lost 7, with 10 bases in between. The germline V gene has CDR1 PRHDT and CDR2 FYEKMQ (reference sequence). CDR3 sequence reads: CASSLGEGGEQYF. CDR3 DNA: TGTGCCAGCAGCTTAGGCGAAGGGGGAGAGCAGTACTTC. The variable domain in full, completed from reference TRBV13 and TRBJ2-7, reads AAGVIQSPRHLIKEKRETATLKCYPIPRHDTVYWYQQGPGQDPQFLISFYEKMQSDKGSIPDRFSAQQFSDYHSELNMSSLELGDSALYFCASSLGEGGEQYFGPGTRLTVT.

The CDR3 loop reads CASSAGQGGQETQYF. As DNA, the CDR3 is TGTGCCAGCAGTGCCGGACAGGGCGGCCAAGAGACCCAGTACTTC. The V and J genes are TRBV25-1 and TRBJ2-5; 8 bases line up with TRBD1. Germline assignment: CDR1 MGHDK and CDR2 SYGVNS. J lost 1 base, V lost 4 bases, and 5 bases had no gene match. CDR3 length: 15 amino acids.

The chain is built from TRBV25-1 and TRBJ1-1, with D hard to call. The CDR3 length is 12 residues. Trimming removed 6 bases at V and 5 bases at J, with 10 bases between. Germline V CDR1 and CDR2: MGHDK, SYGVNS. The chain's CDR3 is CASREGLTEAFF. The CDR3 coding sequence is TGTGCCAGCAGGGAGGGTCTGACTGAAGCTTTCTTT.

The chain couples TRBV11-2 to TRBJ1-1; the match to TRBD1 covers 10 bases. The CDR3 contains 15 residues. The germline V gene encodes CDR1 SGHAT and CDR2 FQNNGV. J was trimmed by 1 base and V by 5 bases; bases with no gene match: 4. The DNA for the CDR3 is TGTGCCAGCAGCCCGTGGACAGGGGGGAACACTGAAGCTTTCTTT. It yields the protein CASSPWTGGNTEAFF.

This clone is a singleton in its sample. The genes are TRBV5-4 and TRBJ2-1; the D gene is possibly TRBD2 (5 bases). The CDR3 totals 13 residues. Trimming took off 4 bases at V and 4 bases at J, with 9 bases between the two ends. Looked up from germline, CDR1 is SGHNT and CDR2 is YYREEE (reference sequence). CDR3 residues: CASSPGLYNEQFF. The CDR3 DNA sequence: TGTGCCAGCAGCCCTGGACTTTACAATGAGCAGTTCTTC.